Here is one T cell receptor beta chain with its context. The sample is drawn from a study of T cell changes during pregnancy in multiple sclerosis. This table comes from immunoSEQ multiplex PCR, and its TCRdb copy is limited to in-frame clones, with some not included. The data show about 100,000 clones, 90% to 95% seen once. There are 16 residues in the CDR3. Germline CDR1 MGHRA, CDR2 YSYEKL. Trimming shortened V by 3 bases and J by 3 bases, and 17 bases separated the two germline ends. The receptor comes from a female donor with multiple sclerosis, enrolled in a pregnancy study. The material sequenced was peripheral blood, taken before pregnancy. The chain recombines TRBV4-1 with TRBJ1-1, with a possible D match to TRBD1 (5 bases). Here the CDR3 DNA reads TGCGCCAGCAGCCAGGGGATGGGGGGAGAATACACTGAAGCTTTCTTT. Protein product: CASSQGMGGEYTEAFF.